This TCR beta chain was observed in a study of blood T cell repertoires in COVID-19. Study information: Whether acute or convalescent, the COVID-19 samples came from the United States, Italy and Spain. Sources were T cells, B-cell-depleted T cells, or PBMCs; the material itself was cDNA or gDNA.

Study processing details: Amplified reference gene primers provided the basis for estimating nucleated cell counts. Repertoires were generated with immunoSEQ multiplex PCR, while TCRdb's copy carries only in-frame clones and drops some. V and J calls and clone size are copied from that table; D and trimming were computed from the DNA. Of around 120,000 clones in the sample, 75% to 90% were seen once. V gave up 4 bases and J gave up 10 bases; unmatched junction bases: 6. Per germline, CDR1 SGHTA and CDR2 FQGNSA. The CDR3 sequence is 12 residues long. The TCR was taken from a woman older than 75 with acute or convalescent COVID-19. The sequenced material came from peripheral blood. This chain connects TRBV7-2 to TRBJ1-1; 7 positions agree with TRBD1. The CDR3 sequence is CASSYRQGVAFF. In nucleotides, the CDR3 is TGTGCCAGCAGCTACCGACAGGGCGTAGCTTTCTTT.